Following are 3 T cell receptor beta chains from one sample sequenced in a study of blood T cell repertoires in COVID-19. Some clones are missing from TCRdb's copy, which holds only in-frame ones; the method was immunoSEQ multiplex PCR. Of tens of thousands of clones listed, 75% to 90% are singletons. Specimen: peripheral blood. The receptors derive from a human donor in a cohort sampled during active COVID-19.

This clone was seen a handful of times. The chain recombines TRBV4-1 with TRBJ2-1, with 9 nucleotides matching TRBD2. The germline gives CDR1 MGHRA, CDR2 YSYEKL. The CDR3 runs 15 residues. V gave up 1 base and J gave up 7 bases; unmatched junction bases: 5. CDR3 sequence: CASSQASGRRNEQFF. Here the CDR3 DNA reads TGCGCCAGCAGCCAAGCAAGCGGGAGGAGGAATGAGCAGTTCTTC.

J is TRBJ1-6 and V is TRBV7-8, with D tentatively TRBD1 (6 bases). CDR3 length: 17 amino acids. Trimming pared 3 bases from V and 4 bases from J, leaving 16 bases between. From germline, CDR1 is SGHVS and CDR2 FQNEAQ. The CDR3, as DNA: TGTGCCAGCAGCTTCGAGGCTGGCAGGGGTTATAATTCACCCCTCCACTTT. This encodes CASSFEAGRGYNSPLHF.

The CDR3 DNA sequence: TGTGCCAGCAGCTTTCAGGGCGTAAATGAGCAGTTCTTC. Its protein product is CASSFQGVNEQFF. The chain uses TRBV7-2 and TRBJ2-1; tentative D call: TRBD1 (5 bases). Germline lookup yields CDR1 SGHTA and CDR2 FQGNSA. Trimming removed 3 bases at V and 7 bases at J, with 10 bases between. The CDR3 runs 13 residues. The whole variable domain, remainder taken from reference TRBV7-2 and TRBJ2-1, is GAGVSQSPSNKVTEKGKDVELRCDPISGHTALYWYRQSLGQGLEFLIYFQGNSAPDKSGLPSDRFSAERTGGSVSTLTIQRTQQEDSAVYLCASSFQGVNEQFFGPGTRLTVL.